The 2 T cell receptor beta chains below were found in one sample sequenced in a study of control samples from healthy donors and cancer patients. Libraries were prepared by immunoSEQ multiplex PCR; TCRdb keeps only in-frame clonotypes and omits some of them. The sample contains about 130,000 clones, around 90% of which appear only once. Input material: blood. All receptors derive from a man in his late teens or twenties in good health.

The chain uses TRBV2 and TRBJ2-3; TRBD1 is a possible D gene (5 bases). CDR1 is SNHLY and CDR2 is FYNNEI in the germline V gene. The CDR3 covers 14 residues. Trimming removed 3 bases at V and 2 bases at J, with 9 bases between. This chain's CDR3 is CASSEQGFTDTQYF. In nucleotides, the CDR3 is TGTGCCAGCAGTGAGCAGGGCTTCACAGATACGCAGTATTTT.

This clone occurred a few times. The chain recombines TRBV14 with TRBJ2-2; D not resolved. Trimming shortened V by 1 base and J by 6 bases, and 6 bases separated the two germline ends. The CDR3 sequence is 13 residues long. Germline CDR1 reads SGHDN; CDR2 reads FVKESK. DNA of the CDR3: TGTGCCAGCAGCCAAGGGGCGGCCGGGGAGCTGTTTTTT. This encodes CASSQGAAGELFF.